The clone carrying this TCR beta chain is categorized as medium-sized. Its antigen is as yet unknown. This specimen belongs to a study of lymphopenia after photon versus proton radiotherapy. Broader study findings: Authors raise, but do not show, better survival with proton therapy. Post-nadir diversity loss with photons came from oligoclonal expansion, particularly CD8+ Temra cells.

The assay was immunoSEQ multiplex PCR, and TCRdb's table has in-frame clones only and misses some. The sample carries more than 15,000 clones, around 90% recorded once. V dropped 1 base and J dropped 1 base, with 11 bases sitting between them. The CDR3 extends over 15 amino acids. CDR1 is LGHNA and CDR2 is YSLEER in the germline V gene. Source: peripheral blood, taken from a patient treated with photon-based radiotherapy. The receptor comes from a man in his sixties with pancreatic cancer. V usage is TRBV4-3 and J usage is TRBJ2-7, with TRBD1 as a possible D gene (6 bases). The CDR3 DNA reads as TGCGCCAGCAGCCAAGTCCAGGACAGTTCCTACGAGCAGTACTTC. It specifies CASSQVQDSSYEQYF.